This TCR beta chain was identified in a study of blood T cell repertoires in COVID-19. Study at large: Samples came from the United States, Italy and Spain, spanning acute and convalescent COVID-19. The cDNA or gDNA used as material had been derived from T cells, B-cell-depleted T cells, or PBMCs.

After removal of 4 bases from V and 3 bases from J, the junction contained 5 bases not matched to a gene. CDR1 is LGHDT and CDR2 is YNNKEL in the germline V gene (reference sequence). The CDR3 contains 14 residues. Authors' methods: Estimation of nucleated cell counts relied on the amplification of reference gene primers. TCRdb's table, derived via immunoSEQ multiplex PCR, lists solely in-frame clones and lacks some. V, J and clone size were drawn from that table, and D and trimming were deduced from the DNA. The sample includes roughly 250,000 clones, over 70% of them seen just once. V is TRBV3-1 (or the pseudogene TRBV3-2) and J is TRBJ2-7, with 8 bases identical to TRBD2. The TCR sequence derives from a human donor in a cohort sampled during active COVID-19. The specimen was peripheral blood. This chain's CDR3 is CASSPLTSVYEQYF. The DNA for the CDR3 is TGTGCCAGCAGCCCCCTGACTAGCGTCTACGAGCAGTACTTC.